Each of the 26 T cell receptor beta chains below was sequenced from the same sample in a study of blood T cell repertoires in COVID-19. Measured with immunoSEQ multiplex PCR; TCRdb has only the in-frame clones, and not every one. The profile shows over 250,000 clones, roughly nine tenths of them singletons. Specimen: peripheral blood. Receptor source: a man aged 55 to 70 who had recovered from COVID-19.

The chain's CDR3 is CASSQDRGMNTEAFF. CDR3 nucleotides: TGTGCCAGCAGCCAAGATAGGGGTATGAACACTGAAGCTTTCTTT. The chain has TRBV14 and TRBJ1-1, with a weak D call TRBD1 (5 bases). This CDR3 has 15 residues. Looked up from germline, CDR1 is SGHDN and CDR2 is FVKESK. V was cut by 0 bases and J by 0 bases, with 8 bases left in between.

In its sample, this clone was seen a few times. This sequence joins TRBV11-2 and TRBJ1-1; D is uncertain. Trimming left V 1 base short and J 7 bases short, with 10 bases between. Germline CDR1 and CDR2: SGHAT and FQNNGV. The CDR3 runs to 13 residues. The CDR3 sequence: CASSLGEASEAFF. DNA for the CDR3: TGTGCCAGCAGCTTAGGGGAGGCCAGTGAAGCTTTCTTT.

V is TRBV9 and J is TRBJ2-3; D gene unclear. Trimming took 5 bases from V and 5 from J, leaving 6 bases between them. The CDR3 runs to 11 residues. Germline V gene sequence: CDR1 SGDLS, CDR2 YYNGEE. The CDR3 DNA follows: TGTGCCAGCAGGACGGGAGATACGCAGTATTTT. Its protein is CASRTGDTQYF.

This sequence joins TRBV4-2 and TRBJ2-3; D possibly corresponds to TRBD1 (6 bases). V was clipped by 5 bases and J by 4 bases, with 10 bases between them. Germline CDR1 is LGHNA and CDR2 is YNFKEQ. The CDR3 is 13 amino acids. The CDR3 here is CASSSGVPDTQYF. The CDR3 DNA sequence: TGTGCCAGCAGCTCAGGGGTGCCAGATACGCAGTATTTT.

This rearrangement joins TRBV2 to TRBJ1-5; 11 bases are shared with TRBD1. Per the germline V gene, CDR1 is SNHLY and CDR2 is FYNNEI. The CDR3 length is 18 residues. V was clipped by 6 bases and J by 0 bases; unmatched bases: 10. In DNA form, the CDR3 reads TGTGCCAGCAGCAGGGAAGGGACAGGGGGTTATAGCAATCAGCCCCAGCATTTT. This translates into CASSREGTGGYSNQPQHF.

In DNA, the CDR3 is TGTGCCAGCAGTGTGGTAGCGGGGGGGTACACAGATACGCAGTATTTT. Amino acid sequence: CASSVVAGGYTDTQYF. This chain joins TRBV6-1 and TRBJ2-3; 11 nucleotides line up with TRBD2. From germline, CDR1 is MNHNS and CDR2 SASEGT. Unmatched junction bases numbered 5, after V lost 4 bases and J lost 2 bases. There are 16 residues in the CDR3.

The chain carries TRBV20-1 and TRBJ2-1; no clear D gene. This CDR3 has 11 residues. From germline, CDR1 is DFQATT and CDR2 SNEGSKA (reference sequence). Deletions cut 2 bases from V and 8 bases from J, with 7 bases between. CDR3 DNA sequence: TGCAGTGCTAGAAACAAGTATGAGCAGTTCTTC. Encoded protein: CSARNKYEQFF.

The V call is TRBV5-4, the J call TRBJ2-5; 13 nucleotides line up with TRBD2. With 3 bases clipped from V and 0 bases from J, the junction kept 5 bases outside the gene matches. This CDR3 has 17 amino acids. CDR1 and CDR2 (germline): SGHNT, YYREEE (reference sequence). The chain's CDR3 is CASSSRTSGGYQETQYF. CDR3 coding DNA: TGTGCCAGCAGCTCACGGACTAGCGGGGGTTACCAAGAGACCCAGTACTTC.

The chain combines TRBV6-2 or TRBV6-3 with TRBJ2-1; 10 nucleotides match TRBD1. Germline CDR1 and CDR2: MNHEY and SVGEGT. V shed 0 bases, J shed 5 bases, and the junction held 4 bases outside the gene matches. The CDR3 extends over 16 amino acids. This chain's CDR3 is CASSYSGQGHNNEQFF. The CDR3 DNA reads TGTGCCAGCAGTTACTCGGGACAGGGGCACAACAATGAGCAGTTCTTC.

The rearrangement uses TRBV15 and TRBJ2-7, with D possibly being TRBD2 (5 bases). CDR1 and CDR2 (germline): LNHNV, YYDKDF (reference sequence). There are 15 residues in the CDR3. Trimming stripped 7 bases from V and 5 bases from J, with 21 bases between. The CDR3 loop reads CATNTVGSTRDEQYF. CDR3 in DNA: TGTGCCACCAACACCGTTGGGTCCACGAGGGACGAGCAGTACTTC.

The genes are TRBV7-6 and TRBJ2-1, with 10 bases lining up with TRBD1. The V and J ends lost 5 bases and 0 bases, in that order; junction bases with no gene match: 4. The CDR3 runs 16 residues. Germline CDR1 reads SGHVS; CDR2 reads FNYEAQ. CDR3 amino acids: CASSPRDRGSYNEQFF. The CDR3 DNA reads as TGTGCCAGCAGCCCCCGGGACAGGGGCTCCTACAATGAGCAGTTCTTC.

This clone turned up a few times. The chain combines TRBV7-2 with TRBJ2-7; TRBD2 aligns across 7 bases. CDR1 and CDR2 (germline): SGHTA, FQGNSA. V was pared by 3 bases and J by 4 bases, with 3 bases of the junction left unmatched. The CDR3 runs 13 residues. Here the CDR3 reads CASSLSGAYEQYF. In DNA, the CDR3 is TGTGCCAGCAGCTTGAGCGGGGCGTACGAGCAGTACTTC.

For the CDR3, the DNA is TGTGCCAGCAGCTTGGATTATTCCTACGAGCAGTACTTC. This translates into CASSLDYSYEQYF. The J gene is TRBJ2-7, the V gene TRBV5-6; D is undetermined. Trimming removed 0 bases at V and 1 base at J, with 5 bases between. The V gene's germline CDR1 is SGHDT and CDR2 YYEEEE. The CDR3 contains 13 residues.

The chain employs TRBV3-1 (or the pseudogene TRBV3-2) and TRBJ2-3, with 7 bases that match TRBD1. Per germline, CDR1 LGHDT and CDR2 YNNKEL (reference sequence). This CDR3 contains 15 residues. Trimming removed 3 bases from V and 1 base from J; junction bases left unmatched: 4. The CDR3 loop is CASSQITGGTDTQYF. The DNA for the CDR3 is TGTGCCAGCAGCCAGATAACAGGGGGCACAGATACGCAGTATTTT.

The J gene is TRBJ1-2, the V gene TRBV2, with 7 bases that match TRBD1. With 6 bases clipped from V and 0 bases from J, the junction kept 4 bases outside the gene matches. The CDR3 covers 14 residues. Germline CDR1 SNHLY, CDR2 FYNNEI. The DNA for the CDR3 is TGTGCCAGCAGGGGGGACAGCACTAACTATGGCTACACCTTC. As protein: CASRGDSTNYGYTF.

This clone was counted a single time. This chain joins TRBV24-1 and TRBJ2-1, with 7 positions matching TRBD1. The CDR3 spans 16 residues. V lost 4 bases to trimming and J lost 2 bases; unmatched junction nucleotides: 7. Germline V gene lookup returns CDR1 KGHDR and CDR2 SFDVKD. The CDR3 reads CATSDRNRGTYNEQFF. In nucleotides, the CDR3 is TGTGCCACCAGTGACCGTAACAGGGGAACCTACAATGAGCAGTTCTTC.

The V gene is TRBV7-9, the J gene TRBJ2-2; the match to TRBD1 covers 8 bases. CDR1 is SEHNR and CDR2 is FQNEAQ in the germline V gene (reference sequence). The CDR3 is made up of 14 amino acids. Trimming cost V 3 bases and J 5 bases; bases outside gene matches: 2. The CDR3 reads CASSLTGVTGELFF. In DNA form, the CDR3 reads TGTGCCAGCAGCTTGACAGGGGTTACCGGGGAGCTGTTTTTT.

This chain joins TRBV27 and TRBJ2-7, with D possibly matching TRBD2 (6 bases). Germline V CDR1 and CDR2: MNHEY, SMNVEV (reference sequence). V gave up 4 bases and J gave up 0 bases, with 7 bases separating them. The CDR3 sequence is 13 residues long. The CDR3 loop is CASSWRVSYEQYF. CDR3 DNA sequence: TGTGCCAGCAGTTGGAGGGTCTCCTACGAGCAGTACTTC.

The gene calls are TRBV28 and TRBJ2-7; 10 nucleotides line up with TRBD2. Germline V gene sequence: CDR1 MDHEN, CDR2 SYDVKM. This CDR3 comprises 15 residues. Unmatched junction bases numbered 6, after V lost 6 bases and J lost 1 base. CDR3: CASSQGLAVSYEQYF. CDR3 nucleotide sequence: TGTGCCAGCAGCCAAGGACTAGCGGTTTCCTACGAGCAGTACTTC.

This clone came up once. The V gene is TRBV7-9, the J gene TRBJ1-2; no definite D call. Per the germline V gene, CDR1 is SEHNR and CDR2 is FQNEAQ (reference sequence). The CDR3 is 12 amino acids. V lost 2 bases and J lost 3, with 4 bases in between. CDR3 region: CASSLFDYGYTF. In DNA, the CDR3 is TGTGCCAGCAGCTTATTCGACTATGGCTACACCTTC.

This chain joins TRBV3-1 (or the pseudogene TRBV3-2) and TRBJ2-7, with TRBD1 identical over 7 bases. The CDR3 contains 14 residues. CDR1 is LGHDT, CDR2 YNNKEL, per germline (reference sequence). The V segment lost 3 bases and the J segment 2 bases; nucleotides outside the gene matches: 4. The CDR3 DNA is TGTGCCAGCAGCCATACACAGGGGACCTACGAGCAGTACTTC. It codes for CASSHTQGTYEQYF.

CDR3 sequence reads: CASSLGHLLNEQFF. Written as DNA, the CDR3 is TGTGCCAGCAGCTTAGGACACCTTCTGAATGAGCAGTTCTTC. The J gene is TRBJ2-1, the V gene TRBV7-3; D is possibly TRBD1 (5 bases). From germline, CDR1 is SGHTA and CDR2 FQGTGA. The CDR3 has 14 amino acids. The ends were cut back, 2 bases at V and 7 bases at J, with 12 bases in the middle.

This chain connects TRBV5-1 to TRBJ2-7, with a weak D call TRBD1 (6 bases). V dropped 0 bases and J dropped 4 bases, with 14 bases sitting between them. Germline V CDR1 and CDR2: SGHRS, YFSETQ. The CDR3 runs to 15 residues. This chain's CDR3 is CASSLGDTRVYEQYF. The CDR3 nucleotides read TGCGCCAGCAGCTTGGGGGACACTCGAGTATACGAGCAGTACTTC.

The chain combines TRBV7-2 with TRBJ1-4; D gene uncertain. Germline CDR1 is SGHTA and CDR2 is FQGNSA. Trimming removed 6 bases at V and 8 bases at J, with 10 bases between. CDR3 size: 12 residues. This CDR3 reads CASSPDGEKLFF. CDR3 bases: TGTGCCAGCAGTCCCGATGGCGAAAAACTGTTTTTT.

The rearrangement joins TRBV19 to TRBJ2-2; 8 bases match TRBD2. Germline trimming cut 7 bases from V and 3 bases from J; bases unmatched to any gene: 10. CDR1 is LNHDA and CDR2 is SQIVND in the germline V gene (reference sequence). This CDR3 region has 16 residues. Here the CDR3 DNA reads TGTGCCAGTAAGGAGCGGGGGCCTACGTACACCGGGGAGCTGTTTTTT. This codes for CASKERGPTYTGELFF. Supplemented by reference TRBV19 and TRBJ2-2, the full variable domain reads DGGITQSPKYLFRKEGQNVTLSCEQNLNHDAMYWYRQDPGQGLRLIYYSQIVNDFQKGDIAEGYSVSREKKESFPLTVTSAQKNPTAFYLCASKERGPTYTGELFFGEGSRLTVL.

The chain is built from TRBV2 and TRBJ2-6; weak D call: TRBD1 (5 bases). Germline values: CDR1 SNHLY, CDR2 FYNNEI. This CDR3 has 16 amino acids. Trimming left V 5 bases short and J 0 bases short, with 11 bases between. In nucleotides, the CDR3 is TGTGCCAGCAGTTCAACAGGTTTCTCTGGGGCCAACGTCCTGACTTTC. Its translation is CASSSTGFSGANVLTF.